A single sample gave rise to the 26 T cell receptor beta chains below, sequenced in a study of blood T cell repertoires in COVID-19 (dated by TCRdb to 2019 to 2021). Library preparation was by the immunoSEQ multiplex PCR assay. Held by TCRdb, this immuneACCESS table contains in-frame sequences only and omits some clones. Under half of the omission traces to an unresolved V gene where checked; the cause of the rest is unknown. Present in this sample are about 94,000 clones, roughly 70% of which were seen just once. The ten largest make up approximately 4.1% of the sample. The sample consisted of peripheral blood. Receptors originate from a man between 65 and 85 years old with COVID-19, enrolled during active disease.

This chain joins TRBV5-4 and TRBJ2-1, with TRBD2 matching over 9 bases. The CDR3 covers 15 residues. In germline, CDR1 is SGHNT, CDR2 YYREEE (reference sequence). V shed 0 bases, J shed 4 bases, and the junction held 2 bases outside the gene matches. The CDR3 DNA is TGTGCCAGCAGCTTGGCAGCGGGAGGTTACAATGAGCAGTTCTTC. Residues: CASSLAAGGYNEQFF.

J is TRBJ1-2 and V is TRBV27; 9 bases are a match to TRBD1. The CDR3 loop spans 15 amino acids. V shed 5 bases, J shed 0 bases, and the junction held 4 bases outside the gene matches. The germline V gene encodes CDR1 MNHEY and CDR2 SMNVEV (reference sequence). DNA for the CDR3: TGTGCCAGCAGTCTGACAGGGGGTGCTAACTATGGCTACACCTTC. Translated, it gives CASSLTGGANYGYTF.

This chain joins TRBV27 and TRBJ2-7; TRBD2 matches at 9 bases. The CDR3 covers 14 residues. With V trimmed by 7 bases and J by 3 bases, 7 bases remained unmatched. Germline CDR1 MNHEY, CDR2 SMNVEV (reference sequence). The CDR3 DNA reads TGTGCCAGCAAGGAGCGGGAGGAAATCTACGAGCAGTACTTC. Its protein product is CASKEREEIYEQYF.

The J gene is TRBJ2-2, the V gene TRBV19; D is ambiguous. CDR1 LNHDA and CDR2 SQIVND come from the germline V gene (reference sequence). V lost 7 bases to trimming and J lost 0 bases, with 6 bases between them. CDR3 length: 13 amino acids. DNA for the CDR3: TGTGCCAGTAAACAGACGAACACCGGGGAGCTGTTTTTT. It encodes CASKQTNTGELFF.

The genes are TRBV27 and TRBJ2-7, with D possibly TRBD1 on 5 matching bases. Germline CDR1 MNHEY, CDR2 SMNVEV (reference sequence). Deletions cut 7 bases from V and 2 bases from J, with 18 bases between. The CDR3 sequence is 15 residues long. CDR3 sequence (DNA): TGTGCCAGCACCTTACATGGGGCTGCTACCTACGAGCAGTACTTC. This sequence encodes CASTLHGAATYEQYF.

This chain joins TRBV24-1 and TRBJ2-3; 10 bases agree with TRBD1. Trimming took 5 bases from V and 5 from J; bases not matched to a gene: 3. The CDR3 consists of 14 residues. Germline V CDR1 and CDR2: KGHDR, SFDVKD. CDR3 protein: CATSVTGGIDTQYF. The CDR3 DNA follows: TGTGCCACCAGTGTGACAGGGGGCATAGATACGCAGTATTTT.

The chain uses TRBV28 and TRBJ1-1, with unresolved D. The germline gives CDR1 MDHEN, CDR2 SYDVKM. CDR3 length: 14 amino acids. Trimming cost V 6 bases and J 3 bases, with 14 bases left between them. The CDR3 reads CASRAGIMDTEAFF. Written as DNA, the CDR3 is TGTGCCAGCAGGGCAGGCATTATGGACACTGAAGCTTTCTTT.

This clone showed up just once. V and J are TRBV7-9 and TRBJ1-6; 9 nucleotides agree with TRBD1. After removal of 1 base from V and 7 bases from J, the junction contained 5 bases not matched to a gene. Per the germline V gene, CDR1 is SEHNR and CDR2 is FQNEAQ (reference sequence). The CDR3 contains 16 residues. In DNA form, the CDR3 reads TGTGCCAGCAGCTTAGGCAGCGACAGGGGGAATTCACCCCTCCACTTT. Its translation is CASSLGSDRGNSPLHF. Full variable domain (outside the CDR3, taken from reference TRBV7-9 and TRBJ1-6): DTGVSQNPRHKITKRGQNVTFRCDPISEHNRLYWYRQTLGQGPEFLTYFQNEAQLEKSRLLSDRFSAERPKGSFSTLEIQRTEQGDSAMYLCASSLGSDRGNSPLHFGNGTRLTVT.

The V call is TRBV28, the J call TRBJ1-4; D unclear. Germline CDR1 MDHEN, CDR2 SYDVKM. Trimming took off 4 bases at V and 7 bases at J, with 13 bases between the two ends. The CDR3 spans 14 residues. CDR3: CASSSPGLTEKLFF. The CDR3 DNA reads TGTGCCAGCAGTTCACCCGGACTTACTGAAAAACTGTTTTTT.

This clone has just one count. The genes are TRBV5-1 and TRBJ2-2; TRBD2 aligns across 14 bases. CDR3 length: 15 amino acids. Germline lookup yields CDR1 SGHRS and CDR2 YFSETQ. Trimming took 4 bases from V and 6 from J; bases not matched to a gene: 2. DNA of the CDR3: TGCGCCAGCAGCGGACTAGCGGGAGGCCCCGGGGAGCTGTTTTTT. Its translation: CASSGLAGGPGELFF.

The V gene is TRBV28, the J gene TRBJ1-3; D gene unclear. The CDR3 covers 17 residues. The germline gives CDR1 MDHEN, CDR2 SYDVKM. V dropped 2 bases and J dropped 0 bases, with 14 bases sitting between them. CDR3 nucleotides: TGTGCCAGCAGTTTACCCAATCCGGGATACTCTGGAAACACCATATATTTT. Protein sequence: CASSLPNPGYSGNTIYF.

The gene calls are TRBV28 and TRBJ2-3, with D perhaps matching TRBD2 (7 bases). Trimming shortened V by 4 bases and J by 3 bases, and 17 bases separated the two germline ends. Germline lookup yields CDR1 MDHEN and CDR2 SYDVKM. The CDR3 has 16 residues. CDR3 coding DNA: TGTGCCAGCAGTTCCCCGGGAAGCGGGACAACAGATACGCAGTATTTT. This encodes CASSSPGSGTTDTQYF.

This chain joins TRBV24-1 and TRBJ2-7; D not certain. V lost 2 bases and J 4 bases, leaving 17 bases between the germline ends. CDR3 size: 16 residues. Per the germline V gene, CDR1 is KGHDR and CDR2 is SFDVKD. In DNA, the CDR3 is TGTGCCACCAGTGATTCTAGAGCCGCCCTATCATACGAGCAGTACTTC. Translation: CATSDSRAALSYEQYF.

This chain uses TRBV7-3 with TRBJ2-1, with 14 bases lining up with TRBD2. Germline CDR1 SGHTA, CDR2 FQGTGA. The CDR3 contains 15 residues. The V gene end was trimmed by 5 bases and the J gene end by 10 bases; junction bases not matched to a gene: 7. CDR3 coding DNA: TGTGCCAGCAGCGCACTGGGACTAGCGGGAGACGAGCAGTTCTTC. Its translation: CASSALGLAGDEQFF.

V and J are TRBV9 and TRBJ2-1, with D possibly TRBD1 on 5 matching bases. Between the trimmed V and J ends, which lost 5 bases and 2 bases, there was a span of 20 bases. This CDR3 has 17 residues. The germline V gene has CDR1 SGDLS and CDR2 YYNGEE. The CDR3 spells CASSDLTRGSTYNEQFF. CDR3 in DNA: TGTGCCAGCAGTGACCTCACAAGGGGATCAACCTACAATGAGCAGTTCTTC.

This clone has just one count. The CDR3: CASSFPGTATTEAFF. The CDR3 DNA is TGTGCCAGCAGTTTCCCTGGGACAGCGACCACTGAAGCTTTCTTT. The chain carries TRBV6-5 and TRBJ1-1; 7 nucleotides line up with TRBD1. Germline CDR1 reads MNHEY; CDR2 reads SVGAGI. V was clipped by 4 bases and J by 4 bases; unmatched bases: 9. This CDR3 has 15 amino acids.

The rearrangement uses TRBV2 and TRBJ1-6, with D tentatively TRBD1 (6 bases). The CDR3 is made up of 18 amino acids. V lost 4 bases and J lost 0, with 16 bases in between. The germline CDR1 and CDR2 sequences are SNHLY and FYNNEI. CDR3 DNA: TGTGCCAGCAGTGTGCGCCGGACAGCTAGCTCCTATAATTCACCCCTCCACTTT. Translation: CASSVRRTASSYNSPLHF.

The table lists this clone with a count of one. The chain joins TRBV19 to TRBJ2-3; D uncertain. There are 13 residues in the CDR3. V shed 3 bases and J shed 4 bases, with 8 bases lying between them. Germline CDR1 LNHDA, CDR2 SQIVND (reference sequence). For the CDR3, the DNA is TGTGCCAGTAGTATTGACCGGGCAGATACGCAGTATTTT. Residues: CASSIDRADTQYF.

The table lists this clone with a few counts. The chain joins TRBV4-3 to TRBJ1-2; TRBD1 is a possible D gene (5 bases). V was trimmed by 4 bases and J by 8 bases, leaving 17 bases between them. The CDR3 spans 14 residues. CDR1 and CDR2 (germline): LGHNA, YSLEER. The DNA of the CDR3 is TGCGCCAGCAGCCCCGTGGGAGGGACTGGCGGCTACACCTTC. Amino acids: CASSPVGGTGGYTF.

The chain couples TRBV7-2 to TRBJ1-1, with no clear D. The V and J ends lost 1 base and 1 base respectively, with 7 bases between them. The germline V gene has CDR1 SGHTA and CDR2 FQGNSA. The CDR3 length is 14 residues. CDR3 amino acids: CASSLDRENTEAFF. CDR3 sequence (DNA): TGTGCCAGCAGCTTAGACCGGGAGAACACTGAAGCTTTCTTT.

V and J are TRBV5-4 and TRBJ1-5; tentative D call: TRBD1 (5 bases). Per germline, CDR1 SGHNT and CDR2 YYREEE (reference sequence). The CDR3 totals 13 residues. Trimming removed 4 bases at V and 8 bases at J, with 13 bases between. This CDR3 reads CASSASRDEPQHF. Here the CDR3 DNA reads TGTGCCAGCAGCGCCTCCAGGGATGAGCCCCAGCATTTT.

This chain uses TRBV30 with TRBJ1-1; no clear D gene. The CDR3 is made up of 14 amino acids. Germline V CDR1 and CDR2: GTSNPN, SVGIG (reference sequence). V was shortened by 4 bases and J by 1 base, with 13 bases between the two germline ends. CDR3 protein: CAWTRGQRNTEAFF. CDR3 DNA sequence: TGTGCCTGGACAAGAGGCCAGAGGAACACTGAAGCTTTCTTT.

V is TRBV5-5 and J is TRBJ2-1, with D hard to call. Looked up from germline, CDR1 is SGHKS and CDR2 is YYEKEE (reference sequence). V lost 1 base and J lost 0, with 5 bases in between. The CDR3 extends over 14 amino acids. CDR3 nucleotide sequence: TGTGCCAGCAGCTTGTACAGCTCCTACAATGAGCAGTTCTTC. Its translation: CASSLYSSYNEQFF.

This chain links TRBV11-2 with TRBJ1-2; D not resolved. The germline gives CDR1 SGHAT, CDR2 FQNNGV. V was clipped by 1 base and J by 2 bases, with 5 bases between them. CDR3 length equals 13 residues. The CDR3 nucleotides are TGTGCCAGCAGCTTAGGCACAAACTATGGCTACACCTTC. Translated: CASSLGTNYGYTF.

This clone was seen a single time. This CDR3 is CASSPPGLAGGSWSDTQYF. CDR3 DNA: TGTGCCAGCAGTCCCCCGGGACTAGCGGGAGGCTCTTGGTCAGATACGCAGTATTTT. The rearrangement uses TRBV27 and TRBJ2-3, with TRBD2 identical over 15 bases. The CDR3 consists of 19 residues. V dropped 5 bases and J dropped 4; count of bases not matched to a gene: 13. Germline CDR1 is MNHEY and CDR2 is SMNVEV (reference sequence).

This clone has just a few counts. At the DNA level, this CDR3 is encoded by other sequences in the same sample as well. V gene TRBV7-2 combines with J gene TRBJ2-7; D is unresolved. Trimming shortened V by 1 base and J by 4 bases, and 8 bases separated the two germline ends. Germline V gives CDR1 SGHTA, CDR2 FQGNSA. The CDR3 is 13 residues long. CDR3 coding DNA: TGTGCCAGCAGCTTAGTCTCCTCTTACGAGCAGTACTTC. Protein product: CASSLVSSYEQYF.